This is a list of T cell receptor beta chains from one sample in a study of cytotoxic CD8 clonotypes in ibrutinib-treated CLL. This table comes from immunoSEQ multiplex PCR, and its TCRdb copy is limited to in-frame clones, with some not included. The sample holds roughly 180,000 clones, less than 85% seen once. The sample consisted of PBMCs, taken after 24 months of ibrutinib treatment. The receptors originated from a human donor with chronic lymphocytic leukemia. Each CDR3 is given with its conserved first and last residue. Rows may omit the clone size; those that give it use once, few, many or a size class.

J | size | V | CDR3
TRBJ2-1 | NA | TRBV7-3 | CASSLQSGVSYNEQFF
TRBJ1-1 | NA | TRBV19 | CASSIGQVNTEAFF
TRBJ2-6 | NA | TRBV19 | CASRYPGQGVTGANVLTF
TRBJ2-1 | NA | TRBV5-6 | CASSLDYNEQFF
TRBJ1-2 | NA | TRBV10-3 | CAIGDTLNYGYTF
TRBJ1-2 | NA | TRBV5-4 | CASSPQIRSYGYTF
TRBJ2-1 | NA | TRBV19 | CASSRGTSGSYNEQFF
TRBJ2-2 | NA | TRBV2 | CASQADTGELFF
TRBJ2-1 | NA | TRBV28 | CASSPPLAAGLNEQFF
TRBJ1-2 | once | TRBV9 | CASSPRDRGRGYTF
TRBJ1-1 | NA | TRBV25-1 | CASSDLGQVNTEAFF
TRBJ1-3 | NA | TRBV19 | CASTQGRWETGNTIYF
TRBJ2-3 | NA | TRBV7-9 | CASSLGAGGTDTQYF
TRBJ2-7 | NA | TRBV19 | CASSIWGSSYEQYF
TRBJ2-5 | NA | TRBV5-8 | CASRRGLVGETQYF
TRBJ1-4 | NA | TRBV7-2 | CASSLSQGNEKLFF
TRBJ2-3 | NA | TRBV18 | CASSPRVRDTQYF
TRBJ2-7 | NA | TRBV2 | CASSFGRSYEQYF
TRBJ1-2 | NA | TRBV6-5 | CASAPRSGYTF
TRBJ2-2 | NA | TRBV2 | CASRVNTGELFF
TRBJ2-7 | NA | TRBV9 | CASSRGGLDYGQYF
TRBJ1-3 | NA | TRBV18 | CASSQSSSGNTIYF
TRBJ1-4 | NA | TRBV13 | CASSQASNEKLFF